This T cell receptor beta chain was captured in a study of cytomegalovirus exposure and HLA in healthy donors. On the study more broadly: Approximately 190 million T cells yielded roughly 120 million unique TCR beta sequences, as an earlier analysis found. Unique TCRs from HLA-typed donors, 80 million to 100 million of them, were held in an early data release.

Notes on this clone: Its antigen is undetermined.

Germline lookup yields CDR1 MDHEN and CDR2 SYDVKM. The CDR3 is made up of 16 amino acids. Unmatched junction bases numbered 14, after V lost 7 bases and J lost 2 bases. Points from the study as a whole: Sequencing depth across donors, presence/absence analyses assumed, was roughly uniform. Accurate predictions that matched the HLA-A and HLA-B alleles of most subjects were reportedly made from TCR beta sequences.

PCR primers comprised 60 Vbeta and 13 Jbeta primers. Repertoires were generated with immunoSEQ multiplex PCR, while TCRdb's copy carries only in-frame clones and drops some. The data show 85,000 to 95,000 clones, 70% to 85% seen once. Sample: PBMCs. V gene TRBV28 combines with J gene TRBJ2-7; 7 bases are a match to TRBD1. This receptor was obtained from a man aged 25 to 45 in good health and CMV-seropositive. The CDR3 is CASNPRQGKGTYEQYF. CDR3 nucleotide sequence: TGTGCCAGCAATCCCCGACAGGGAAAGGGCACCTACGAGCAGTACTTC.